One sample yielded the 5 T cell receptor beta chains listed below, sequenced in a study of cytomegalovirus exposure and HLA in healthy donors. The table came from immunoSEQ multiplex PCR; TCRdb's copy has only in-frame clones and leaves some out. The sample shows approximately 150,000 clones, 91% of them seen only once. Source material: PBMCs. The source is a young woman in good health and CMV-seropositive.

The genes are TRBV29-1 and TRBJ2-5; TRBD1 agrees at 11 bases. In germline, CDR1 is SQVTM, CDR2 ANQGSEA. V trimming: 3 bases; J trimming: 4 bases; junction bases outside the gene matches: 1. The CDR3 covers 13 residues. The CDR3: CSVEGQGVETQYF. CDR3 coding DNA: TGCAGCGTTGAGGGACAGGGGGTAGAGACCCAGTACTTC.

V gene TRBV19 combines with J gene TRBJ2-5, with D hard to call. CDR1 and CDR2 (germline): LNHDA, SQIVND (reference sequence). CDR3 length equals 14 residues. V was cut by 7 bases and J by 6 bases, with 18 bases left in between. The CDR3: CASTPKAAQKTQYF. CDR3 nucleotide sequence: TGTGCCAGTACCCCAAAGGCGGCCCAGAAGACCCAGTACTTC.

This rearrangement joins TRBV6-6 to TRBJ2-2; D may be TRBD1 (5 bases). Germline CDR1 and CDR2: MNHNY and SVGAGI (reference sequence). Deletions cut 4 bases from V and 8 bases from J, with 20 bases between. The CDR3 is 16 residues long. CDR3 DNA sequence: TGTGCCAGCAGTTCCAAACTCGACAGAACACCGGGGGAGCTGTTTTTT. It specifies CASSSKLDRTPGELFF.

J is TRBJ2-6 and V is TRBV6-1, with D perhaps TRBD2 (6 bases). CDR3 length equals 18 residues. Trimming took off 3 bases at V and 3 bases at J, with 18 bases between the two ends. Germline V lookup: CDR1 MNHNS, CDR2 SASEGT. CDR3 region: CASSESFGGVGGANVLTF. The CDR3 nucleotides are TGTGCCAGCAGTGAGTCCTTTGGCGGGGTAGGTGGGGCCAACGTCCTGACTTTC.

This clone has a single count. The chain combines TRBV10-1 with TRBJ2-1, with a possible D match to TRBD2 (6 bases). V was cut by 0 bases and J by 9 bases, with 21 bases left in between. Germline assignment: CDR1 WNHNN and CDR2 SYGVQD (reference sequence). This CDR3 comprises 17 residues. The CDR3 loop reads CASSESCVRGRGCEQFF. The DNA of the CDR3 is TGCGCCAGCAGTGAGTCTTGTGTGAGGGGTCGGGGGTGTGAGCAGTTCTTC.